Sequencing of this TCR beta chain was carried out in a study of OX40 agonist ivuxolimab in advanced cancers. It was autoimmune disease history or systemic immunosuppression that excluded patients. Looked up from germline, CDR1 is SGHKS and CDR2 is YYEKEE (reference sequence). Trimming removed 3 bases from V and 2 bases from J, with 12 bases in between. CDR3 length: 14 residues. TCRdb's copy holds only in-frame clones and misses some; the assay was immunoSEQ multiplex PCR. The table lists around 100,000 clones, more than 95% of them singletons. The count of this clone is one. The source of this sequence is an adult with an advanced solid tumor such as melanoma, head and neck, liver or kidney cancer. This chain uses TRBV5-5 with TRBJ2-7; D perhaps matches TRBD2 (5 bases). The source was CD4+ or CD8+ T cells sorted from blood, collected in a trial of the OX40 agonist ivuxolimab. The CDR3 region has the DNA TGTGCCAGCAGCTGGGAACGGGGAACCTACGAGCAGTACTTC. It translates to CASSWERGTYEQYF.